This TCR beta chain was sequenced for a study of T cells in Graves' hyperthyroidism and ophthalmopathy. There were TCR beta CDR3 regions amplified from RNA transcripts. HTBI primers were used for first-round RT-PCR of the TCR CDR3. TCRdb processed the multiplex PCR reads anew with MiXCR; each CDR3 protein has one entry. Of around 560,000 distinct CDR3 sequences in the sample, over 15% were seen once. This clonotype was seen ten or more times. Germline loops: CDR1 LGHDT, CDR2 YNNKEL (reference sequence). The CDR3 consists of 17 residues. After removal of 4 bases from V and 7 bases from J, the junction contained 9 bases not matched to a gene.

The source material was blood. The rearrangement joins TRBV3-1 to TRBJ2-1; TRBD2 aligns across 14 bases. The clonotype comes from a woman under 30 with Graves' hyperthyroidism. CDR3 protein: CASSPRLAGGPGNEQFF. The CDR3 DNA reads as TGTGCCAGCAGCCCTAGACTAGCGGGAGGGCCAGGAAATGAGCAGTTCTTC.